What follows describes a single T cell receptor (beta chain). The data were obtained in a study of shared clonotypes between healthy human individuals. The germline V gene encodes CDR1 LNHDA and CDR2 SQIVND (reference sequence). This CDR3 contains 14 residues. Trimming took off 4 bases at V and 2 bases at J, with 8 bases between the two ends. Partitioning of CD4+ cells yielded a CD45RA+ naive subset and a CD45RA-negative memory subset. Only in-frame clones appear in the TCRdb table, and some are missing; sequencing was by immunoSEQ multiplex PCR. This table has a few million clones, more than 90% appearing once.

Sample: naive CD4+ T cells sorted from blood. Subset here: CD45RA+ positively selected. The rearrangement joins TRBV19 to TRBJ2-2; no definite D call. The source of this sequence is a young man in good health. CDR3 in amino acids: CASSTHKNTGELFF. The CDR3 DNA reads as TGTGCCAGTAGTACCCATAAAAACACCGGGGAGCTGTTTTTT.